This is a list of T cell receptor beta chains from one sample in a study of blood T cell repertoires in COVID-19. Only in-frame clones appear in the TCRdb table, and some are missing; sequencing was by immunoSEQ multiplex PCR. The sample has 170,000 or so clones, around nine tenths seen once; the top ten hold 0.8% to 1%. The sequenced sample was peripheral blood. The receptors here all came from a woman between 18 and 29 years old who had recovered from COVID-19. CDR3s include the opening cysteine and the closing phenylalanine or tryptophan. The D gene is left open where the match is weak. A row's size may be missing; if present it is once, few, many or a size class.

v_call,clone_size,cdr3_length,j_call,d_call,cdr3_nt,cdr3_aa
TRBV20-1,few,19,TRBJ2-3,TRBD2,TGCAGTGCTAGTGTAAGGGGGACTAGCGGGGGGGCCCCTCCAGATACGCAGTATTTT,CSASVRGTSGGAPPDTQYF
TRBV5-6,NA,15,TRBJ1-6,NA,TGTGCCAGCAGCCTCAGGAATTCCTATAATTCACCCCTCCACTTT,CASSLRNSYNSPLHF
TRBV14,NA,14,TRBJ1-1,NA,TGTGCCAGCAGCCAAGTAGCGGGGGGGACTGAAGCTTTCTTT,CASSQVAGGTEAFF
TRBV6-2/TRBV6-3,NA,14,TRBJ2-5,NA,TGTGCCAGCAGTTTCGCGGTAGCTAGCGAGACCCAGTACTTC,CASSFAVASETQYF
TRBV7-9,NA,14,TRBJ1-6,TRBD1,TGTGCCAGCATGCGACAGGGGGATAATTCACCCCTCCACTTT,CASMRQGDNSPLHF
TRBV6-2/TRBV6-3,few,19,TRBJ2-1,TRBD2,TGTGCCAGCAGTGCGGGACTAGCGGGGGCGTGGAGCTCCTACAATGAGCAGTTCTTC,CASSAGLAGAWSSYNEQFF
TRBV6-5,NA,13,TRBJ2-1,NA,TGTGCCAGCAGTTACGCAGCGGACAGTGAGCAGTTCTTC,CASSYAADSEQFF
TRBV18,NA,14,TRBJ1-2,TRBD1,TGTGCCAGCTCACCGCAAGACAGGGTTCGGGGCTACACCTTC,CASSPQDRVRGYTF
TRBV21-1,NA,16,TRBJ2-6,NA,TGTGCCAGCAGCATGGCCGGGTACTCTGGGGCCAACGTCCTGACTTTC,CASSMAGYSGANVLTF
TRBV6-5,NA,13,TRBJ2-1,TRBD1,TGTGCCAGCGTGACAGGGAATGACAATGAGCAGTTCTTC,CASVTGNDNEQFF
TRBV5-1,NA,16,TRBJ2-2,TRBD2,TGCGCCAGCTTGGGACTAGCGGGAGATCGAACCGGGGAGCTGTTTTTT,CASLGLAGDRTGELFF
TRBV3-1/TRBV3-2,NA,13,TRBJ2-5,NA,TGTGCCAGCAGCCGGAGGGGGCGAGAGACCCAGTACTTC,CASSRRGRETQYF
TRBV24-1,NA,14,TRBJ1-1,TRBD1,TGTGCCACCAGTGAACGGGGACAGGGGTCCCCGTATTTATTT,CATSERGQGSPYLF
TRBV5-1,NA,14,TRBJ2-3,NA,TGCGCCAGCAGCTGGGACTGGCAGTCCGATACGCAGTATTTT,CASSWDWQSDTQYF
TRBV7-2,few,12,TRBJ2-3,NA,TGTGCCAGCAGCCAGGACACAGATACGCAGTATTTT,CASSQDTDTQYF
TRBV18,many,15,TRBJ2-7,TRBD1,TGTGCCAGCTCACCACAGTCGACAGGGGGCTACGAGCAGTACTTC,CASSPQSTGGYEQYF
TRBV6-5,NA,13,TRBJ2-5,NA,TGTGCCAGCACCCCGGGAGATGTAGAGACCCAGTACTTC,CASTPGDVETQYF
TRBV24-1,NA,13,TRBJ1-2,TRBD1,TGTGCCACCAGTGACCATGACAGGGATGGCTACACCTTC,CATSDHDRDGYTF
TRBV7-2,NA,15,TRBJ1-6,NA,TGTGCCAGCAGCCCCCAGCGGGGGGGGAATTCACCCCTCCACTTT,CASSPQRGGNSPLHF
TRBV12-3/TRBV12-4,NA,13,TRBJ2-3,NA,TGTGCCAGCAGTTTAGGGGCCACAGATACGCAGTATTTT,CASSLGATDTQYF
TRBV9,NA,14,TRBJ2-3,TRBD2,TGTGCCAGCAGCGCGACTAGCTCAACAGATACGCAGTATTTT,CASSATSSTDTQYF
TRBV10-1,NA,14,TRBJ2-1,NA,TGCGCCAGCAGCCTCGCCGGTACCTACAATGAGCAGTTCTTC,CASSLAGTYNEQFF
TRBV4-3,NA,16,TRBJ2-6,NA,TGCGCCAGCAGCCAAGATTTGGGCCCTGGGGCCAACGTCCTGACTTTC,CASSQDLGPGANVLTF
TRBV9,NA,16,TRBJ2-2,TRBD2,TGTGCCAGCAGCGTATCTAGCGGGGCTCACACCGGGGAGCTGTTTTTT,CASSVSSGAHTGELFF
TRBV18,once,16,TRBJ1-1,TRBD1,TGTGCCAGCTCACCCGGGGGCCGGGACAGGGACACTGAAGCTTTCTTT,CASSPGGRDRDTEAFF
TRBV7-6,NA,17,TRBJ2-3,TRBD2,TGTGCCAGCAGCTTAGTTCCAGCGGGAGGGCCCTCAGATACGCAGTATTTT,CASSLVPAGGPSDTQYF
TRBV5-4,NA,14,TRBJ2-5,TRBD1,TGTGCCAGCAGCTTGACAGGGGCATTGGAGACCCAGTACTTC,CASSLTGALETQYF
TRBV9,NA,18,TRBJ2-5,TRBD2,TGTGCCAGCAGCGTAGGCCTAGCGGGAGGGCCGTCCCAAGAGACCCAGTACTTC,CASSVGLAGGPSQETQYF
TRBV2,NA,14,TRBJ2-5,NA,TGTGCCAGCAGTGAGGGGGGGCGAGGGGAGACCCAGTACTTC,CASSEGGRGETQYF
TRBV19,NA,11,TRBJ2-4,NA,TGTGCCAGTAGTGCCAGAAACATTCAGTACTTC,CASSARNIQYF
TRBV3-1/TRBV3-2,many,15,TRBJ2-1,TRBD2,TGTGCCAGCAGCTTCGGCGGGGGGCCTTACAATGAGCAGTTCTTC,CASSFGGGPYNEQFF
TRBV5-6,NA,16,TRBJ1-1,TRBD1,TGTGCCAGCCATTCGACAGGGGTAGTGTTTTACACTGAAGCTTTCTTT,CASHSTGVVFYTEAFF
TRBV7-3,NA,15,TRBJ2-3,NA,TGTGCCAGCAGCTTAGGCGGTGCTAGCACAGATACGCAGTATTTT,CASSLGGASTDTQYF
TRBV6-5,NA,14,TRBJ1-2,NA,TGTGCCAGCAGTTACTCGGCGGGTCGGGATGGCTACACCTTC,CASSYSAGRDGYTF
TRBV3-1/TRBV3-2,NA,15,TRBJ1-4,NA,TGTGCCAGCAGCCAAGATGGGGCAGGTAATGAAAAACTGTTTTTT,CASSQDGAGNEKLFF
TRBV11-2,few,13,TRBJ1-2,NA,TGTGCCAGCAGCTTAGATCTCGGCTATGGCTACACCTTC,CASSLDLGYGYTF
TRBV10-2,NA,14,TRBJ1-2,NA,TGCGCCAGCAGTGATTCGAAGCTTTACTATGGCTACACCTTC,CASSDSKLYYGYTF
TRBV5-1,few,15,TRBJ2-2,NA,TGCGCCAGCAGCTCGGGGGGCGCGAACACCGGGGAGCTGTTTTTT,CASSSGGANTGELFF
TRBV7-3,NA,13,TRBJ2-3,NA,TGTGCCAGCAGCCACATGCTTTCGGATACGCAGTATTTT,CASSHMLSDTQYF
TRBV12-3/TRBV12-4,NA,13,TRBJ2-2,TRBD1,TGTGCCAGCAGTTTACAGGGGGCCGGGGAGCTGTTTTTT,CASSLQGAGELFF
TRBV11-2,NA,15,TRBJ1-1,NA,TGTGCCAGCAGCTTAGATACAGGGAGAAACACTGAAGCTTTCTTT,CASSLDTGRNTEAFF